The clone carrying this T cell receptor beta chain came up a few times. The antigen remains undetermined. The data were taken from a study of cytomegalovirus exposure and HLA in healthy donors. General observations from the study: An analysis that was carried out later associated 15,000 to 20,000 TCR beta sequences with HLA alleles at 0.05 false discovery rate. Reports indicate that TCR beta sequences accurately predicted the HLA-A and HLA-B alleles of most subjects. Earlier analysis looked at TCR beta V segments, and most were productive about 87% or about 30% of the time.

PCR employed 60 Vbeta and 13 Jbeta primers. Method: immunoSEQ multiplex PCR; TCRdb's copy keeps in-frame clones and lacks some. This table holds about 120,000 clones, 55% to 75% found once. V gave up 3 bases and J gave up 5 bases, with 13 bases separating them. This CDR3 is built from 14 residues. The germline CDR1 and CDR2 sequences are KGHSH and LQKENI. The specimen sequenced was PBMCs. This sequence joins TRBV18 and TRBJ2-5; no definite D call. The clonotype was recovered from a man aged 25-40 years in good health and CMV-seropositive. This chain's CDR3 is CASSPSVGWETQYF. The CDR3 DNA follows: TGTGCCAGCTCACCGTCTGTCGGGTGGGAGACCCAGTACTTC.